This T cell receptor (beta chain) was documented in a study of T-cell reconstitution after alpha-beta-depleted transplantation in children. Unique molecular identifiers were used to barcode this TCRbeta library. TCRdb called the PCR reads again in MiXCR, with one record for every CDR3 protein. Of 530,000 or so distinct CDR3 sequences listed, 27% are singletons. CDR3 length: 17 amino acids. V usage is TRBV21-1 and J usage is TRBJ2-1; the DNA was not used to check the table's D call, TRBD2. TRBV21-1 counts as a pseudogene. The sequence derives from a boy less than two years old with Wiskott-Aldrich syndrome, due to receive a stem cell transplant. Sample: PBMCs, taken before TCRalphabeta/CD19-depleted stem cell transplant. This CDR3 is CATAGTSGRWTYNEQFF. CDR3 DNA: TGTGCCACCGCGGGGACTAGCGGGAGATGGACCTACAATGAGCAGTTCTTC.